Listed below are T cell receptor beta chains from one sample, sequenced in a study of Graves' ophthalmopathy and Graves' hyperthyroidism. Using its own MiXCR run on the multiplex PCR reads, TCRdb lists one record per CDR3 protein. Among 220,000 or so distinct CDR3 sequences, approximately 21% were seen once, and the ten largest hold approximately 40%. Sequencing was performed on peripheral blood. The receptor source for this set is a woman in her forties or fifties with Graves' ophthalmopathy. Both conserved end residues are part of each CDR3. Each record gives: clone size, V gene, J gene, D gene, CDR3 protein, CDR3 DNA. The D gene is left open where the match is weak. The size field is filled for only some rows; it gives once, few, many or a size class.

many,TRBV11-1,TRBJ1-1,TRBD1,CASSQGGQGGNTEAFF,TGTGCCAGCAGCCAAGGGGGACAGGGAGGGAACACTGAAGCTTTCTTT
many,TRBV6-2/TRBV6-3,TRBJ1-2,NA,CASSYRTANYGYTF,TGTGCCAGCAGTTACAGGACAGCTAACTATGGCTACACCTTC
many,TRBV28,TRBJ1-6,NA,CASSRLRAGSSYNSPLHF,TGTGCCAGCAGCCGCCTCCGGGCAGGGAGCTCCTATAATTCACCCCTCCACTTT
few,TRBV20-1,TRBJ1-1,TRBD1,CSAHRTGGSQGTEAFF,TGCAGTGCCCACCGGACAGGGGGCTCCCAGGGCACTGAAGCTTTCTTT
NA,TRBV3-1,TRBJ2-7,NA,CASSQEARSSYEQYF,TGTGCCAGCAGCCAAGAGGCGCGGAGCTCCTACGAGCAGTACTTC
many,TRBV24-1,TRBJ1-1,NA,CATSPSSSAANTEAFF,TGTGCCACCAGTCCATCCAGTTCGGCGGCGAACACTGAAGCTTTCTTT
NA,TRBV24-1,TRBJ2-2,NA,CATSDHGYTGELFF,TGTGCCACCAGTGATCACGGGTACACCGGGGAGCTGTTTTTT
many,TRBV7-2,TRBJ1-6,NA,CASSLATVSPLHF,TGTGCCAGCAGCTTAGCTACGGTTTCACCCCTCCACTTT
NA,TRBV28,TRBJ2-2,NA,CASRGGKQLFF,TGTGCCAGCAGGGGGGGCAAGCAGCTGTTTTTT
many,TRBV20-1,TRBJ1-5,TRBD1,CSARGQGEHQPQHF,TGCAGTGCTAGAGGACAGGGAGAGCATCAGCCCCAGCATTTT
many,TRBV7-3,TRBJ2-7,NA,CASSSQRHRDLIGYEQYF,TGTGCCAGCAGCTCCCAGAGACACAGGGATCTAATTGGTTACGAGCAGTACTTC
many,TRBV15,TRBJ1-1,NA,CATSSRGRTEAFF,TGTGCCACCAGCAGTCGGGGGCGAACTGAAGCTTTCTTT
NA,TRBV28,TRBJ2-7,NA,CASSLGGGRTLEQYF,TGTGCCAGCAGTTTAGGGGGCGGGAGAACGCTCGAGCAGTACTTC
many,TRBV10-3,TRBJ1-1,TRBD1,CAISTGEGGTEAFF,TGTGCCATCAGTACAGGGGAAGGAGGCACTGAAGCTTTCTTT
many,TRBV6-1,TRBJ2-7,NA,CASRDPFYYEQYF,TGTGCCAGCAGGGACCCCTTTTACTACGAGCAGTACTTC
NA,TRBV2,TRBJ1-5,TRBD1,CASRRDRGPQPQHF,TGTGCCAGCAGGAGGGACAGGGGGCCTCAGCCCCAGCATTTT
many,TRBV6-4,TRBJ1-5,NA,CASSDGNLAGTGNQPQHF,TGTGCCAGCAGTGACGGTAATCTTGCGGGGACGGGCAATCAGCCCCAGCATTTT
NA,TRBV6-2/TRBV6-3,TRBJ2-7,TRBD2,CASSGLAEIVEQYF,TGTGCCAGCAGCGGACTAGCGGAGATCGTCGAGCAGTACTTC
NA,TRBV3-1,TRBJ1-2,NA,CASSQGSGGYTF,TGTGCCAGCAGCCAGGGATCCGGTGGCTACACCTTC
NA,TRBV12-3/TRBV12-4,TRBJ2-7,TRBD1,CASRPGDREVEQYF,TGTGCCAGCAGGCCCGGGGACAGGGAAGTCGAGCAGTACTTC
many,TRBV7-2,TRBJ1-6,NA,CASSYFRDALLNSPLHF,TGTGCCAGCAGCTACTTCAGGGATGCGCTCTTGAATTCACCCCTCCACTTT
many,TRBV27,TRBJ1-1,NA,CASSSWAFF,TGTGCCAGCAGTTCTTGGGCTTTCTTT
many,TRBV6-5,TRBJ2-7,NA,CASKHERSSYEQYF,TGTGCCAGCAAACATGAGCGGAGCTCCTACGAGCAGTACTTC
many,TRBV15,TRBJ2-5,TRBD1,CATSRGSGGRKGSEETQYF,TGTGCCACCAGCAGAGGTTCAGGGGGTCGAAAGGGTTCTGAGGAGACCCAGTACTTC
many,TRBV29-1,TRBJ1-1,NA,CSVDFGGRTAAFF,TGCAGCGTTGACTTCGGGGGTCGGACGGCGGCTTTCTTT
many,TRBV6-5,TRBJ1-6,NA,CASSYSGVESPLHF,TGTGCCAGCAGTTACTCTGGGGTAGAATCACCCCTCCACTTT
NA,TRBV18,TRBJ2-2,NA,CASSQRAGELFF,TGTGCCAGCTCACAGCGGGCCGGGGAGCTGTTTTTT
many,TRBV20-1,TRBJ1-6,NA,CSARAQGRDNSPLHF,TGCAGTGCTAGAGCCCAGGGTCGGGATAATTCACCCCTCCACTTT
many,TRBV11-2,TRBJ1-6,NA,CASSKGGGSNSPLHF,TGTGCCAGCAGCAAAGGGGGGGGCAGTAATTCACCCCTCCACTTT
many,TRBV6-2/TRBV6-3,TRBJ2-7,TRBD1,CASSYPGQGVYEQYF,TGTGCCAGCAGTTACCCGGGACAGGGTGTGTACGAGCAGTACTTC
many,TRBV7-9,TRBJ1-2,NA,CASSFEQVGGYTF,TGTGCCAGCAGCTTCGAGCAGGTTGGCGGCTACACCTTC
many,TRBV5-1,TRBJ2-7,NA,CASSSRQAVYEQYF,TGCGCCAGCAGCTCCCGACAGGCTGTTTACGAGCAGTACTTC
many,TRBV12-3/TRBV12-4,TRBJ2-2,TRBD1,CASSFRTGGFGELFF,TGTGCCAGCAGCTTCCGGACAGGGGGCTTCGGGGAGCTGTTTTTT
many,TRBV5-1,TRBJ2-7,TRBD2,CASSSRLAGPYEQYF,TGCGCCAGCAGCTCCCGACTAGCGGGCCCCTACGAGCAGTACTTC
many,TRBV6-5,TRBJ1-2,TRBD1,CASSQTGGGFGYTF,TGTGCCAGCAGTCAGACAGGGGGTGGTTTCGGCTACACCTTC
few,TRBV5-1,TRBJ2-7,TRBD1,CASSPDRGFGTTRPYEQYF,TGCGCCAGCAGCCCGGACAGGGGGTTCGGGACTACCAGACCCTACGAGCAGTACTTC
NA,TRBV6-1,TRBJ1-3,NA,CASKEGDGNTIYF,TGTGCCAGCAAAGAAGGGGACGGAAACACCATATATTTT
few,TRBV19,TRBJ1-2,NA,CASSIGGGASGYTF,TGTGCCAGTAGTATTGGCGGGGGGGCATCCGGCTACACCTTC
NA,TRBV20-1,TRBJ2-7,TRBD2,CSARDGTSGRRNEQYF,TGCAGTGCTAGAGATGGGACTAGCGGGAGGAGGAACGAGCAGTACTTC
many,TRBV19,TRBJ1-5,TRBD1,CASKTTGGLEPQHF,TGTGCCAGTAAAACCACAGGGGGCTTGGAGCCCCAGCATTTT
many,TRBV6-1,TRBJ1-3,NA,CASSESESGNTIYF,TGTGCCAGCAGTGAATCTGAATCTGGAAACACCATATATTTT
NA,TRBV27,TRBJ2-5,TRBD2,CASSASGLPGGETQYF,TGTGCCAGCAGTGCGTCGGGGCTCCCCGGGGGGGAGACCCAGTACTTC
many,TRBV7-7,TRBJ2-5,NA,CASSLAGAETQYF,TGTGCTAGCAGCTTAGCAGGGGCAGAGACCCAGTACTTC
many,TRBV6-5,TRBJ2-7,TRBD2,CASSYSRGAYEQYF,TGTGCCAGCAGTTACTCGCGGGGGGCCTACGAGCAGTACTTC
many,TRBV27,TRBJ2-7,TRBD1,CASGRWGQAYEQYF,TGTGCCAGCGGCCGATGGGGACAGGCCTACGAGCAGTACTTC
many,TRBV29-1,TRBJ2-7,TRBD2,CSVDGLAGTYEQYF,TGCAGCGTTGACGGACTAGCGGGTACCTACGAGCAGTACTTC
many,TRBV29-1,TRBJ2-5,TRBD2,CSVELAGYQETQYF,TGCAGCGTTGAACTAGCGGGGTACCAAGAGACCCAGTACTTC
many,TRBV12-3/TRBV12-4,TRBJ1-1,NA,CASSPLTGGATEAFF,TGTGCCAGCAGTCCCCTCACGGGTGGGGCCACTGAAGCTTTCTTT
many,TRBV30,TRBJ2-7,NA,CAWSDNRYPGKQYF,TGTGCCTGGAGTGATAACAGGTACCCCGGGAAGCAGTACTTC
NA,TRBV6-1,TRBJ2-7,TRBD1,CASWGQADEQYF,TGTGCCAGCTGGGGACAGGCCGACGAGCAGTACTTC
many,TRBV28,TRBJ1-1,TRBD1,CASRPRGQGNTEAFF,TGTGCCAGCAGACCTCGGGGACAGGGGAACACTGAAGCTTTCTTT
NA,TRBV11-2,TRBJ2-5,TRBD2,CASSPLPRTSGGRETQYF,TGTGCCAGCAGCCCCCTCCCTAGGACTAGCGGGGGGAGGGAGACCCAGTACTTC
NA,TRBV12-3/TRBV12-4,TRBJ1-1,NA,CASKRVNTEAFF,TGTGCCAGCAAAAGGGTTAACACTGAAGCTTTCTTT
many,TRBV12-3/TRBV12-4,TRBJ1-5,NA,CASSLTQSNQPQHF,TGTGCCAGCAGCCTGACACAAAGCAATCAGCCCCAGCATTTT
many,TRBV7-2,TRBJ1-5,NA,CASSFLAQPQHF,TGTGCCAGCAGCTTCTTAGCTCAGCCCCAGCATTTT
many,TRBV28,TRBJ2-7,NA,CASKYTRASYEQYF,TGTGCCAGCAAATACACGAGGGCCTCCTACGAGCAGTACTTC